This TCR beta chain came from a study of blood T cells in healthy people across ages. Donors each provided 8 to 10 milliliters of peripheral blood. Trimming pared 5 bases from V and 1 base from J, leaving 16 bases between. The CDR3 extends over 16 amino acids. Germline V gene sequence: CDR1 LGHNA, CDR2 YSLEER. Study-wide results and caveats: Both higher diversity and more naive CD4+ cells marked long-lived donors when set against aged donors.

The second PCR ran roughly 7 to 11 cycles with a sample-barcoded 5' primer and J-beta primers. TCRdb independently ran MiXCR on the 5' RACE reads; one entry per CDR3 protein. The sample gives about 670,000 distinct CDR3 sequences, 35% to 50% of which show up once; around 32% is in the top ten. As for this clonotype: Its antigen is currently unknown.

The chain uses TRBV4-3 and TRBJ2-3, with a tentative D call TRBD1 (5 bases). The sample comprised blood. This clonotype was sampled from an elderly man in good health. DNA of the CDR3: TGCGCCAGCAGCTCCCAAGGGGCGTCTGGCACAGATACGCAGTATTTT. Its translation is CASSSQGASGTDTQYF.